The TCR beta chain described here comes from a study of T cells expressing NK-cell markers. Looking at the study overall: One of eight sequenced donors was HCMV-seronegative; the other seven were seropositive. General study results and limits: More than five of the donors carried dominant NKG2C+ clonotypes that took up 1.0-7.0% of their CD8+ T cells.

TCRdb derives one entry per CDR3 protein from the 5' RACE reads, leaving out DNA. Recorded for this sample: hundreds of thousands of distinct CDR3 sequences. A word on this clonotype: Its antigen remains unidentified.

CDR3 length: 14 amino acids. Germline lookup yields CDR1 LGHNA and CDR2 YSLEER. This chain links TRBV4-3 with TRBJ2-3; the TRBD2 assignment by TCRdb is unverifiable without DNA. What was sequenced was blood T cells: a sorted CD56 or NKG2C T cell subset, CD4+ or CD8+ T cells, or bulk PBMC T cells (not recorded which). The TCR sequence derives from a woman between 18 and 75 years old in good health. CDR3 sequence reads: CASSRGPETDTQYF.